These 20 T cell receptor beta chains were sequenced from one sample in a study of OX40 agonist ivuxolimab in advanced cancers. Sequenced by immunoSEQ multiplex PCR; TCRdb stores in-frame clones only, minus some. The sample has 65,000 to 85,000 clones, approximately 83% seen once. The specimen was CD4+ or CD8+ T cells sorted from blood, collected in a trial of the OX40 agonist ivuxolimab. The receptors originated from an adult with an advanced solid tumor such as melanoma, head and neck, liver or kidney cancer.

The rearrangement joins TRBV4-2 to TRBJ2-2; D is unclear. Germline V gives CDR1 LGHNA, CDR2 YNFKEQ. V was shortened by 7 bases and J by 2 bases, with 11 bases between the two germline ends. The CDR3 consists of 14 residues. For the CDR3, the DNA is TGTGCCAGCATCTCCTCATTTAACACCGGGGAGCTGTTTTTT. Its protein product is CASISSFNTGELFF.

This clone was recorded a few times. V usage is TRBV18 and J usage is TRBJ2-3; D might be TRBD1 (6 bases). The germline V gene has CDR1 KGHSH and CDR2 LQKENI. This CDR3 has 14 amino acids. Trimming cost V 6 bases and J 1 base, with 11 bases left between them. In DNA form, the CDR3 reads TGTGCCAGCTCCCCGACAGGACGCACAGATACGCAGTATTTT. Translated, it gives CASSPTGRTDTQYF.

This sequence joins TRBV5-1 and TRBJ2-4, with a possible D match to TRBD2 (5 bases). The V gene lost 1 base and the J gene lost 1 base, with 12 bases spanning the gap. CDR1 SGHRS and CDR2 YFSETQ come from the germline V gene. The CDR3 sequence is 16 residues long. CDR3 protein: CASSLNDGVAKNIQYF. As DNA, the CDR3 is TGCGCCAGCAGCTTGAATGACGGGGTGGCCAAAAACATTCAGTACTTC.

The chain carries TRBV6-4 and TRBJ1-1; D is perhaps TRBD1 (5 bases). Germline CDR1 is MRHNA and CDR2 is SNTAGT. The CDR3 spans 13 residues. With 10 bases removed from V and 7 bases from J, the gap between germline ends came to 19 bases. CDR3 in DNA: TGTGCCACCTCGGGAGGGGTAGAGGATGAAGCTTTCTTT. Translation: CATSGGVEDEAFF.

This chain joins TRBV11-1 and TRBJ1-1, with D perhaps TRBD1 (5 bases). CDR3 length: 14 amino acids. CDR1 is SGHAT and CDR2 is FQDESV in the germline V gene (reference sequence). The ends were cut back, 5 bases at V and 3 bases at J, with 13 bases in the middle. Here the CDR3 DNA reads TGTGCCAGCAGCCCGGGGACGGTTTACACTGAAGCTTTCTTT. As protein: CASSPGTVYTEAFF.

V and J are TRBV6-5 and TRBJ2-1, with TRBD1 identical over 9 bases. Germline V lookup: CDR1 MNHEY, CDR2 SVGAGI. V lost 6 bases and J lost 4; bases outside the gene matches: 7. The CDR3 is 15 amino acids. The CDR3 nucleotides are TGTGCCAGCAGCAAGGACAGGGGAAGTTACAATGAGCAGTTCTTC. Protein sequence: CASSKDRGSYNEQFF.

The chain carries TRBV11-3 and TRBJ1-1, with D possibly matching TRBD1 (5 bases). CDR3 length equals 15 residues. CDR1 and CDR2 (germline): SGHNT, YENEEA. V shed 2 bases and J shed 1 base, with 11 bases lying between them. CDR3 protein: CASSLMGQGNTEAFF. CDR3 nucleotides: TGTGCCAGCAGCTTAATGGGGCAGGGGAACACTGAAGCTTTCTTT.

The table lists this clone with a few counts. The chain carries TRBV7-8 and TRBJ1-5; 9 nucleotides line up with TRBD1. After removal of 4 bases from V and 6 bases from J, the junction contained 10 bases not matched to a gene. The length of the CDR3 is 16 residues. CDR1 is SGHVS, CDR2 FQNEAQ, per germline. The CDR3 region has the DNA TGTGCCAGCAGCTACAGACAGGGGGGAGTGTCTCAGCCCCAGCATTTT. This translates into CASSYRQGGVSQPQHF.

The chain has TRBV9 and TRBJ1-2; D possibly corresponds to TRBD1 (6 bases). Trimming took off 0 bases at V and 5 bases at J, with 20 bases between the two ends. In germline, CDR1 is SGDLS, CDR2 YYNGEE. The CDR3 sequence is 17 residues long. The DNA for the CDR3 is TGTGCCAGCAGCGTAGACGGTAGGACAGCCGGCATTTATGGCTACACCTTC. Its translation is CASSVDGRTAGIYGYTF.

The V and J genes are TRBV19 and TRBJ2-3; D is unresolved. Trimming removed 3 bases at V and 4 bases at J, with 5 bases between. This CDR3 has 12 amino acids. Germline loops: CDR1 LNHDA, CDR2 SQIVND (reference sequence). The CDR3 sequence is CASSIYADTQYF. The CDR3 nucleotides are TGTGCCAGTAGTATTTATGCAGATACGCAGTATTTT.

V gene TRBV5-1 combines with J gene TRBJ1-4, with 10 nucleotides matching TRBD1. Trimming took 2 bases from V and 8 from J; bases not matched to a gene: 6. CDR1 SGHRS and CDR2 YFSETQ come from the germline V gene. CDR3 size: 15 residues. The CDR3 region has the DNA TGCGCCAGCAGCTTTGACAGGGGGCGCCGGGAAAAACTGTTTTTT. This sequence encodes CASSFDRGRREKLFF.

Here the CDR3 reads CASSSDRGTGGYTF. The CDR3 bases are TGTGCCAGCAGCTCGGACAGGGGAACGGGTGGCTACACCTTC. The chain links TRBV7-2 to TRBJ1-2; 9 positions agree with TRBD1. This CDR3 has 14 residues. The germline CDR1 and CDR2 sequences are SGHTA and FQGNSA. Unmatched junction bases numbered 7, after V lost 4 bases and J lost 7 bases.

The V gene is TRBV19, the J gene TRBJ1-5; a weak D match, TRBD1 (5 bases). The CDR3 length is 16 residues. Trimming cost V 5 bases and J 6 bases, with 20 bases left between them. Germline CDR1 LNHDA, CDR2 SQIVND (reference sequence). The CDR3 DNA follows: TGTGCCAGTAGTGGCCTTGAGGGGACTTTATCTCAGCCCCAGCATTTT. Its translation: CASSGLEGTLSQPQHF.

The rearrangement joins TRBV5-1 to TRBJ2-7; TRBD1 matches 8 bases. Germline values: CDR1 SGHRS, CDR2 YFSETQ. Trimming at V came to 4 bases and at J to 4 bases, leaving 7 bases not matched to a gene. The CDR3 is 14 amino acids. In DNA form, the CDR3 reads TGCGCCAGCAGCGCAGGGGGCGCGAGTTACGAGCAGTACTTC. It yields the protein CASSAGGASYEQYF. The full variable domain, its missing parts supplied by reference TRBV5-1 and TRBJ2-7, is KAGVTQTPRYLIKTRGQQVTLSCSPISGHRSVSWYQQTPGQGLQFLFEYFSETQRNKGNFPGRFSGRQFSNSRSEMNVSTLELGDSALYLCASSAGGASYEQYFGPGTRLTVT.

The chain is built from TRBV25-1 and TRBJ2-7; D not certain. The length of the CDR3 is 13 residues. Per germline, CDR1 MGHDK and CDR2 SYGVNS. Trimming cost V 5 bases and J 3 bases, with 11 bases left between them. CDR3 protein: CASSYGLGYEQYF. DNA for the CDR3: TGTGCCAGCAGTTATGGGTTGGGCTACGAGCAGTACTTC.

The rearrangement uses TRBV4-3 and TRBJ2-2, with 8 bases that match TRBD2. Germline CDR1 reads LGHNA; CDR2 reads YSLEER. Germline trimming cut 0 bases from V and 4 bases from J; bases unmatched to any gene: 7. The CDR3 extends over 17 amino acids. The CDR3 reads CASSQELLAGRTGELFF. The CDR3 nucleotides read TGCGCCAGCAGCCAAGAGTTGCTAGCGGGTCGCACCGGGGAGCTGTTTTTT.

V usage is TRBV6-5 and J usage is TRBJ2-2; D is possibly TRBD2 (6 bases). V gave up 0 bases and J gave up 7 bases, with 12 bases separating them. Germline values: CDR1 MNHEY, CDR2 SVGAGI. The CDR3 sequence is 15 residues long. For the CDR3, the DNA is TGTGCCAGCAGTTACTCGACGGGGGAACACGGGGAGCTGTTTTTT. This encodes CASSYSTGEHGELFF.

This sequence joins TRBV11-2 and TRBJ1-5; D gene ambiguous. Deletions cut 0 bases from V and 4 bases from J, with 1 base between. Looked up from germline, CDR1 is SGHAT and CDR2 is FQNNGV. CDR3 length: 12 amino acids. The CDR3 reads CASSLENQPQHF. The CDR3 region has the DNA TGTGCCAGCAGCTTAGAAAATCAGCCCCAGCATTTT.

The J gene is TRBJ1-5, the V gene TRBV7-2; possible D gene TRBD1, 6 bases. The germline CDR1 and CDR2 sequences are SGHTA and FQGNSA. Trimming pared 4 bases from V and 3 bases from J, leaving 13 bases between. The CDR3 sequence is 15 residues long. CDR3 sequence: CASSSRGSLNQPQHF. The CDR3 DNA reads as TGTGCCAGCAGCTCAAGGGGGAGCCTCAATCAGCCCCAGCATTTT.

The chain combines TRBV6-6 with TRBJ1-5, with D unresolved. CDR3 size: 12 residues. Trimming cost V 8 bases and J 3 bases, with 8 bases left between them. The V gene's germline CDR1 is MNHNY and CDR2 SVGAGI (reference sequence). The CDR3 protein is CASRNTNQPQHF. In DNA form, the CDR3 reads TGTGCCAGCCGCAACACCAATCAGCCCCAGCATTTT.